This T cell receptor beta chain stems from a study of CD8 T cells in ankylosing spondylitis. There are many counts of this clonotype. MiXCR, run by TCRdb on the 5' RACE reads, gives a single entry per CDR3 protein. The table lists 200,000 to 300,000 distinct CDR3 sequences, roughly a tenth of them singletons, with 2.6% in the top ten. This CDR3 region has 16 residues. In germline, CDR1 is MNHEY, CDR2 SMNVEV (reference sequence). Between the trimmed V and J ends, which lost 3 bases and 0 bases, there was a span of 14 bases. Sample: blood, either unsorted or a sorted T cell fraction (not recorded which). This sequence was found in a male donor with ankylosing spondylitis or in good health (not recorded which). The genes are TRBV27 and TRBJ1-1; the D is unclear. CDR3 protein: CASSFGPPILNTEAFF. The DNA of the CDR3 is TGTGCCAGCAGTTTCGGGCCACCAATTTTGAACACTGAAGCTTTCTTT.